Listed below are T cell receptor beta chains from one sample, sequenced in a study of T cell repertoires in cytomegalovirus infection. TCRdb re-derived calls from the reads in MiXCR, one entry per CDR3 protein. The repertoire holds some 680,000 distinct CDR3 sequences, with 35% as singletons. The sample taken for sequencing was PBMCs. The receptors were gathered from a human donor in good health (CMV status not recorded). Some clones in this sample may be carry-over from other donors' samples. Both conserved end residues are part of each CDR3. The order of the fields is V gene, D gene, J gene, clone size, CDR3 DNA, CDR3 protein. A D gene is named only where the DNA matches it firmly. Not every row has a clone size; where given, it reads once, few, many or a size class.

>TRBV7-2|NA|TRBJ1-1|NA
TGTGCCAGCAGGGACCAGGCAAACAAGAACACTGAAGCTTTCTTT
CASRDQANKNTEAFF
>TRBV6-1|NA|TRBJ1-1|NA
TGTGCCAGCAGTAACGCGAGGGCTGAAGCTTTCTTT
CASSNARAEAFF
>TRBV7-2|NA|TRBJ1-1|many
TGTGCCAGCAGCCGTTCGGGCGGTGGTAGAGCGAACACTGAAGCTTTCTTT
CASSRSGGGRANTEAFF
>TRBV7-2|NA|TRBJ2-3|many
TGTGCCAGCAGTCGGCCGGGACAACAGCAGTATTTT
CASSRPGQQQYF
>TRBV6-5|NA|TRBJ2-5|NA
TGTGCCAGCAGTTACTTGTTAGGCAGACAAGAGACCCAGTACTTC
CASSYLLGRQETQYF
>TRBV4-1|NA|TRBJ1-4|few
TGCGCCAGCAGCCAAGAAGGCCAGTTTACGGAAAAACTGTTTTTT
CASSQEGQFTEKLFF
>TRBV28|NA|TRBJ1-5|NA
TGTGCCAGCGACGGACGGCGCAATCAGCCCCAGCATTTT
CASDGRRNQPQHF
>TRBV7-2|TRBD1|TRBJ2-5|many
TGTGCCAGCAGCTTCGTTACAGGGGGAGAGACCCAGTACTTC
CASSFVTGGETQYF
>TRBV20-1|NA|TRBJ2-2|once
TGCAGTGCGCCGGGGGATCTCAACACCGGGGAGCTGTTTTTT
CSAPGDLNTGELFF
>TRBV12-3/TRBV12-4|TRBD1|TRBJ2-7|few
TGTGCCAGCAGCCCGACAGGGAACTACGAGCAGTACTTC
CASSPTGNYEQYF
>TRBV7-6|NA|TRBJ2-3|NA
TGTGCCAGCAGCTTAAATCCCAAAGGACTAACCCTGCGCGAGGAAACAGATACGCAGTATTTT
CASSLNPKGLTLREETDTQYF
>TRBV24-1|TRBD1|TRBJ2-7|few
TGTGCCACCAGTGATCCCCGGGACAGGGAGCAGTACTTC
CATSDPRDREQYF
>TRBV20-1|NA|TRBJ1-1|NA
TGCAGTGCACACCGACAGGTTAGTTACACTGAAGCTTTCTTT
CSAHRQVSYTEAFF
>TRBV5-1|NA|TRBJ1-4|NA
TGCGCCAGCAGCTTGGTGGGGACAACTAATGAAAAACTGTTTTTT
CASSLVGTTNEKLFF
>TRBV7-8|TRBD1|TRBJ1-4|NA
TGTGCCAGCAGTCAGGGGGCCCAGGAAAAACTGTTTTTT
CASSQGAQEKLFF
>TRBV7-6|TRBD1|TRBJ1-3|NA
TGTGCCAGCAGCGGACCGGGACAGACCTTTAATGGAAACACCATATATTTT
CASSGPGQTFNGNTIYF
>TRBV28|TRBD1|TRBJ1-5|NA
TGTGCCAGCAGTCTCCCGACAGGGCTCAATCAGCCCCAGCATTTT
CASSLPTGLNQPQHF
>TRBV6-1|NA|TRBJ2-1|NA
TGTGCCAGCAGTCCTGACAGCGTCTCCTACAATGAGCAGTTCTTC
CASSPDSVSYNEQFF
>TRBV6-1|NA|TRBJ1-5|many
TGTGCCAGCAGCCAGGTATCCAGCAATCAGCCCCAGCATTTT
CASSQVSSNQPQHF
>TRBV6-5|NA|TRBJ1-4|few
TGTGCCAGCAGTTACTCGATCGTCACAGCTGAAAAACTGTTTTTT
CASSYSIVTAEKLFF
>TRBV20-1|NA|TRBJ1-1|few
TGCAGTGCTAGAGTGCGGGCCGCCCGGAACACTGAAGCTTTCTTT
CSARVRAARNTEAFF
>TRBV6-1|NA|TRBJ1-1|NA
TGTGCCAGCGCTTTTAATGCTGAAGCTTTCTTT
CASAFNAEAFF
>TRBV6-5|NA|TRBJ1-2|NA
TGTGCCAGCAGTTACTTCTCAGGAATGGAAGGCTACACCTTC
CASSYFSGMEGYTF
>TRBV12-3/TRBV12-4|NA|TRBJ1-4|once
TGTGCCAGCACCCTTTGGGGGGCGGTAGGTGAAAAACTGTTTTTT
CASTLWGAVGEKLFF
>TRBV28|NA|TRBJ2-4|NA
TGTGCCAGCACGAACCCCCCAGCGGCCAAAAACATTCAGTACTTC
CASTNPPAAKNIQYF
>TRBV5-4|NA|TRBJ2-5|NA
TGTGCCAGCAGCCCACCGGTCAGGGGATCTCTGGAGACCCAGTACTTC
CASSPPVRGSLETQYF
>TRBV27|TRBD2|TRBJ2-1|NA
TGTGCCAGCACCTATTCGAGCGGGGAGACCTCTTACAATGAGCAGTTCTTC
CASTYSSGETSYNEQFF
>TRBV7-2|TRBD2|TRBJ2-3|many
TGTGCCAGCAGCTTAATAGCGGGGGGCGGCCGTACAGATACGCAGTATTTT
CASSLIAGGGRTDTQYF
>TRBV6-1|NA|TRBJ1-1|NA
TGTGCCAGCAGTTATCTGGGGGGGGCCACTGAAGCTTTCTTT
CASSYLGGATEAFF
>TRBV7-9|NA|TRBJ2-5|NA
TGTGCCAGCAGCCCAAGGGCGGTTCAAGAGACCCAGTACTTC
CASSPRAVQETQYF
>TRBV5-6|TRBD1|TRBJ2-7|few
TGTGCCAGCAGCTTGGGGCAGGGGGTTAGGCACGAGCAGTACTTC
CASSLGQGVRHEQYF
>TRBV12-3/TRBV12-4|TRBD1|TRBJ1-2|NA
TGTGCCAGCAGTCTGAAGACAGGGCTACGCTTCTATGGCTACACCTTC
CASSLKTGLRFYGYTF
>TRBV2|TRBD2|TRBJ2-1|NA
TGTGCCAGCAGGGGCACTACAGGGGAAGGGACTAGCGGCCGGCAAACCTACAATGAGCAGTTCTTC
CASRGTTGEGTSGRQTYNEQFF
>TRBV28|TRBD1|TRBJ2-5|few
TGTGCCAGCAATACAGGGGTCAAAATTGAAGAGACCCAGTACTTC
CASNTGVKIEETQYF
>TRBV28|NA|TRBJ1-2|few
TGTGCCAGCAGTTTTGGGGACGGCGGTTTTGCTAACTATGGCTACACCTTC
CASSFGDGGFANYGYTF
>TRBV7-6|NA|TRBJ2-7|many
TGTGCCAGCAGCTTAGTGGGGGAAGCCTACGAGCAGTACTTC
CASSLVGEAYEQYF
>TRBV27|TRBD1|TRBJ2-1|few
TGTGCCAGCAGTCTCGGGACAGGGTATGAGCAGTTCTTC
CASSLGTGYEQFF
>TRBV7-2|NA|TRBJ2-3|NA
TGTGCCAGCAGCTTGAGCTGGAGAGGAGATACGCAGTATTTT
CASSLSWRGDTQYF
>TRBV6-6|TRBD1|TRBJ2-7|NA
TGTGCCAGCAGTTACCGAGGGGACAGGGTGGACGAGCAGTACTTC
CASSYRGDRVDEQYF
>TRBV3-1|TRBD1|TRBJ1-5|NA
TGTGCCAGCAGCCAAGTCCGGACAGGGGGCGAAGACAATCAGCCCCAGCATTTT
CASSQVRTGGEDNQPQHF
>TRBV20-1|NA|TRBJ2-7|NA
TGCAGTGCTAGCGGGGAAAGGGACACTACCTACGAGCAGTACTTC
CSASGERDTTYEQYF
>TRBV20-1|NA|TRBJ2-2|NA
TGCAGTGCTAGTAGGTCGTCCGGGGAGCTGTTTTTT
CSASRSSGELFF
>TRBV6-1|NA|TRBJ2-1|NA
TGTGCCAGCGGGTACCCGGGGTCCTACAATGAGCAGTTCTTC
CASGYPGSYNEQFF
>TRBV18|TRBD1|TRBJ2-7|few
TGTGCCAGCTCACGTTCGAAGTACCCGGGACAGGGCTCCTACGAGCAGTACTTC
CASSRSKYPGQGSYEQYF
>TRBV28|NA|TRBJ2-3|NA
TGTGCCAGCAGTCGGGCCGGGGGTCAGGGAAGAGATACGCAGTATTTT
CASSRAGGQGRDTQYF
>TRBV14|NA|TRBJ1-2|NA
TGTGCCAGCAGCCAAATCACAGGGAACTATGGCTACACCTTC
CASSQITGNYGYTF
>TRBV28|NA|TRBJ1-2|few
TGTGCCAGCAGTTTTCAGACTGGACAGTCTTATGGCTACACCTTC
CASSFQTGQSYGYTF
>TRBV30|TRBD1|TRBJ1-2|NA
TGTGCCTGGAGTACAGGGGCGAGAGGCTACACCTTC
CAWSTGARGYTF
>TRBV12-3/TRBV12-4|NA|TRBJ1-3|NA
TGTGCCAGGTCGTCAAGCTCCGGAAACACCATATATTTT
CARSSSSGNTIYF
>TRBV7-3|NA|TRBJ1-4|once
TGTGCCAGCAGCTTATATGACGAAAAACTGTTTTTT
CASSLYDEKLFF
>TRBV20-1|NA|TRBJ1-5|NA
TGCAGTGCTAGGGATAAACCCAATCAGCCCCAGCATTTT
CSARDKPNQPQHF
>TRBV19|TRBD1|TRBJ1-1|NA
TGTGCCAGTAGTACACGGCTCTTGACAGGGGCTGAAGCTTTCTTT
CASSTRLLTGAEAFF
>TRBV7-3|NA|TRBJ1-5|few
TGTGCCAGCAGCCCACAGGGTTGGCATCAGCCCCAGCATTTT
CASSPQGWHQPQHF
>TRBV20-1|NA|TRBJ2-7|few
TGCAGTGCTAGCGTGGGGGCGAAGTACGACGAGCAGTACTTC
CSASVGAKYDEQYF
>TRBV5-1|TRBD2|TRBJ2-7|NA
TGCGCCAGCTCAGCCGGGACTAGCAGTCGACCCTACGAGCAGTACTTC
CASSAGTSSRPYEQYF
>TRBV18|NA|TRBJ2-1|NA
TGTGCCAGCTCACCGCTAACAGGGAATGAGCAGTTCTTC
CASSPLTGNEQFF
>TRBV11-1|NA|TRBJ2-1|NA
TGTGCCAGCAGCCTCATACGACCGAAGCAGTTCTTC
CASSLIRPKQFF
>TRBV5-1|NA|TRBJ1-2|NA
TGCGCCAGCAGCTTCCCCACGAGTCGCACAGGGTCGGACTATGGCTACACCTTC
CASSFPTSRTGSDYGYTF
>TRBV5-4|TRBD2|TRBJ2-5|NA
TGTGCCAGCAGCTTATTTGGGCGGGGGGGGGTTCAAGAGACCCAGTACTTC
CASSLFGRGGVQETQYF